This entry features one TCR beta chain sequence. This entry belongs to a study of control samples from healthy donors and cancer patients. This CDR3 has 14 residues. The germline gives CDR1 MNHEY, CDR2 SVGEGT. V was cut by 5 bases and J by 1 base, with 11 bases left in between. The protocol was immunoSEQ multiplex PCR, while the TCRdb copy is restricted to in-frame clones and leaves out a portion. The sample lists 90,000 to 130,000 clones; 70% to 85% were seen once. The receptor's source is a young man in good health. Material for sequencing was blood. The rearrangement joins TRBV6-2 or TRBV6-3 to TRBJ1-1, with D possibly matching TRBD1 (6 bases). The CDR3, as DNA: TGTGCCAGCAGTCACAGGGCAAGGAACACTGAAGCTTTCTTT. Its protein product is CASSHRARNTEAFF.